Given below is one T cell receptor (beta chain) in context. Its antigen is not identified. The source of the sample is a study of a mutant IDH1 vaccine in newly diagnosed glioma. About the study: Eight vaccine doses were administered to patients at weeks 1, 3, 5, 7, 11, 15, 19 and 23. Once 4-6 weeks had passed after radiotherapy alone, vaccination started, or it started with temozolomide cycles. Study results and caveats: Patients mounted vaccine-induced immune responses in almost 95% of cases.

Sequencing was performed with immunoSEQ multiplex PCR; in TCRdb, only in-frame clones are kept and a portion is missing. The sample includes tens of thousands of clones, about 88% of them seen just once. V trimming: 1 base; J trimming: 1 base; junction bases outside the gene matches: 3. Germline CDR1 MNHNS, CDR2 SASEGT. The CDR3 covers 16 residues. Indicated time point: week 23, last vaccination. Vaccination comprised doses that each held 300 ug of mutant IDH1 20-mer peptide, plus topical imiquimod. Material: PBMCs, obtained from a glioma patient whose treatment included an IDH1 peptide vaccine. The chain joins TRBV6-1 to TRBJ2-1; 8 nucleotides line up with TRBD1. This clonotype was obtained from a man aged 25-45 years with glioma. The CDR3 DNA follows: TGTGCCAGCAGTGAAGTCGGGACAGGTTCCTACAATGAGCAGTTCTTC. Translated: CASSEVGTGSYNEQFF.